This is a list of T cell receptor beta chains from one sample in a study of long-term antiretroviral therapy in people with HIV. The repertoire was sequenced with immunoSEQ multiplex PCR; TCRdb's copy has only in-frame clones and lacks some. The sample lists 20,000 or so clones; roughly 84% were seen once. The sample here was unsorted PBMCs, taken 0.2 years before starting antiretroviral therapy. The receptor set was obtained from a man younger than 35 with HIV. CDR3s include the opening cysteine and the closing phenylalanine or tryptophan. D genes are given only for firm matches. Clone size is shown for a subset of rows, as once, few, many or a class of expanded clone.

>TRBV7-9|TRBJ1-2|-|-
CASSPGGADLF
TGTGCCAGCAGCCCAGGAGGGGCGGACCTCTTC
>TRBV30|TRBJ1-5|TRBD1|-
CAWRSSGTGINQPQHF
TGTGCCTGGAGAAGCTCGGGGACAGGGATAAATCAGCCCCAGCATTTT
>TRBV7-2|TRBJ1-5|-|-
CASSLAEGHQPQHF
TGTGCCAGCAGCTTAGCGGAGGGGCATCAGCCCCAGCATTTT
>TRBV9|TRBJ2-2|-|medium-sized
CASSALGPNTGELFF
TGTGCCAGCAGCGCCCTGGGACCGAACACCGGGGAGCTGTTTTTT
>TRBV5-5|TRBJ1-5|-|-
CASSLEQDVSNQPQHF
TGTGCCAGCAGCTTGGAGCAGGACGTTAGCAATCAGCCCCAGCATTTT
>TRBV30|TRBJ1-1|-|-
CAWSAGNTEAFF
TGTGCCTGGAGTGCTGGGAACACTGAAGCTTTCTTT
>TRBV7-3|TRBJ1-5|-|-
CASSLRPDQPQHF
TGTGCCAGCAGCTTAAGGCCAGATCAGCCCCAGCATTTT
>TRBV11-3|TRBJ2-3|-|once
CASSLGGTQYF
TGTGCCAGCAGCTTAGGGGGGACGCAGTATTTT
>TRBV4-3|TRBJ2-7|TRBD2|-
CASSPVLAVAYEQYF
TGCGCCAGCAGTCCAGTGCTAGCGGTTGCCTACGAGCAGTACTTC
>TRBV27|TRBJ2-7|TRBD2|once
CASSLAGGHSYEQYF
TGTGCCAGCAGTTTAGCGGGAGGCCACTCCTACGAGCAGTACTTC